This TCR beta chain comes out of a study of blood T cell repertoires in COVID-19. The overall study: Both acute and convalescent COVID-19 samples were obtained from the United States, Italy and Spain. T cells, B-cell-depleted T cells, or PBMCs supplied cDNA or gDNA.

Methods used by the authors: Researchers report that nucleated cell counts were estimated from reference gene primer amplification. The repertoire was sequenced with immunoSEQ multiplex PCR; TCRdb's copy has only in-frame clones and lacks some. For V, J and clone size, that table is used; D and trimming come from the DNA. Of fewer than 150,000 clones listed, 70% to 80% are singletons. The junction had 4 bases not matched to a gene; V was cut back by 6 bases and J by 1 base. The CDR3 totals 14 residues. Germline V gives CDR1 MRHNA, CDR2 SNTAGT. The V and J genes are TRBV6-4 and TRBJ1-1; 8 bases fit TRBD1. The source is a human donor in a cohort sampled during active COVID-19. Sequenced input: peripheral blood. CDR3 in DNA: TGTGCCAGCAGCCGACAGGGGAAGAACACTGAAGCTTTCTTT. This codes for CASSRQGKNTEAFF.